This passage covers 3 T cell receptor beta chains from one sample sequenced in a study of blood T cell repertoires in COVID-19. The data were produced by immunoSEQ multiplex PCR, yet TCRdb's version contains in-frame clones alone and is incomplete. The sample records about 100,000 clones, approximately 81% being singletons. The sample consisted of peripheral blood. These receptors originate from a human donor in a cohort sampled during active COVID-19.

This clone was observed a single time. This CDR3 is also generated by other DNA sequences in the sample. This chain uses TRBV19 with TRBJ1-2; D gene unclear. This CDR3 has 11 residues. The ends were cut back, 5 bases at V and 4 bases at J, with 5 bases in the middle. The germline V gene encodes CDR1 LNHDA and CDR2 SQIVND (reference sequence). The DNA for the CDR3 is TGTGCCAGTAGTTTCATCTATGGCTACACCTTC. It codes for CASSFIYGYTF.

J is TRBJ2-7 and V is TRBV29-1, with D maybe TRBD2 (6 bases). The CDR3 has 15 amino acids. V shed 1 base and J shed 1 base, with 14 bases lying between them. CDR1 is SQVTM, CDR2 ANQGSEA, per germline. Written as DNA, the CDR3 is TGCAGCGTTGAAGCACCGATTGGAGGGTCCTACGAGCAGTACTTC. It encodes CSVEAPIGGSYEQYF.

The chain is built from TRBV3-1 (or the pseudogene TRBV3-2) and TRBJ2-3; TRBD2 aligns across 13 bases. The V gene end was trimmed by 4 bases and the J gene end by 6 bases; junction bases not matched to a gene: 4. The CDR3 runs 15 residues. CDR1 is LGHDT and CDR2 is YNNKEL in the germline V gene (reference sequence). In DNA form, the CDR3 reads TGTGCCAGCAGCCTTGGACTAGCGGGGGCGGATACGCAGTATTTT. Protein sequence: CASSLGLAGADTQYF.